One and the same sample provided the 24 T cell receptor beta chains below, sequenced in a study of Ad26.COV2.S vaccination and SARS-CoV-2 variants. Using immunoSEQ multiplex PCR, the repertoire was profiled, and TCRdb retains in-frame clones only, with some absent. The repertoire includes around 320,000 clones, roughly 86% of them detected once, and roughly 1.9% sits in the top ten. Treatment meaning: around 19 received Ad26.COV2.S at low or high dose, single or two shots; about 5 received placebo; per-sample allocation not given. The study sampled participants on day 63 after the first vaccine or placebo injection. Sequenced here: peripheral blood, sampled in a trial of Ad26.COV2.S vaccine versus placebo. These receptors all come from a person between 18 and 65 years old who received the Ad26.COV2.S COVID-19 vaccine or a placebo.

J is TRBJ1-5 and V is TRBV18; D remains unclear. V gave up 6 bases and J gave up 7 bases, with 13 bases separating them. The germline gives CDR1 KGHSH, CDR2 LQKENI. CDR3 length equals 13 residues. The CDR3 DNA is TGTGCCAGCTCCCTTAAAAGAGAGCAGCCCCAGCATTTT. Translating it yields CASSLKREQPQHF.

The chain joins TRBV7-6 to TRBJ1-1; the D gene is possibly TRBD1 (5 bases). The CDR3 totals 14 residues. V was clipped by 4 bases and J by 7 bases, with 16 bases between them. Germline CDR1 is SGHVS and CDR2 is FNYEAQ. DNA of the CDR3: TGTGCCAGCAGCTACTCCGGGGGTCGGGGTGAAGCTTTCTTT. This gives the protein CASSYSGGRGEAFF.

This clone was observed a few times. The sample has other DNA sequences that encode this CDR3 too. The chain is built from TRBV18 and TRBJ2-7, with TRBD2 matching over 7 bases. With V trimmed by 3 bases and J by 3 bases, 5 bases remained unmatched. The CDR3 loop spans 14 amino acids. The germline V gene encodes CDR1 KGHSH and CDR2 LQKENI. The CDR3: CASSPGGGSYEQYF. The CDR3 DNA sequence: TGTGCCAGCTCACCGGGCGGGGGAAGCTACGAGCAGTACTTC.

This chain uses TRBV11-2 with TRBJ1-5, with D maybe TRBD1 (6 bases). V gave up 3 bases and J gave up 4 bases, with 10 bases separating them. Germline-derived CDR1 and CDR2 are SGHAT and FQNNGV. The CDR3 extends over 14 amino acids. CDR3 sequence (DNA): TGTGCCAGCAGCTTTACAGGGATTAATCAGCCCCAGCATTTT. Translated, it gives CASSFTGINQPQHF.

The rearrangement uses TRBV5-1 and TRBJ1-2, with 9 positions matching TRBD1. Germline loops: CDR1 SGHRS, CDR2 YFSETQ. There are 15 residues in the CDR3. V lost 0 bases and J lost 4; bases outside the gene matches: 4. The CDR3 is CASSLEPTGGYGYTF. The CDR3 region has the DNA TGCGCCAGCAGCTTGGAACCGACAGGGGGCTATGGCTACACCTTC. Filled out from reference TRBV5-1 and TRBJ1-2, the complete variable domain reads KAGVTQTPRYLIKTRGQQVTLSCSPISGHRSVSWYQQTPGQGLQFLFEYFSETQRNKGNFPGRFSGRQFSNSRSEMNVSTLELGDSALYLCASSLEPTGGYGYTFGSGTRLTVV.

V gene TRBV5-1 combines with J gene TRBJ2-7; D may be TRBD1 (6 bases). Trimming pared 0 bases from V and 5 bases from J, leaving 18 bases between. The CDR3 consists of 16 residues. The germline CDR1 and CDR2 sequences are SGHRS and YFSETQ. CDR3: CASSLVAPAAGDEQYF. CDR3 DNA: TGCGCCAGCAGCTTGGTAGCCCCGGCGGCAGGGGACGAGCAGTACTTC.

The rearrangement joins TRBV9 to TRBJ1-1; TRBD1 aligns across 9 bases. The CDR3 totals 15 residues. From germline, CDR1 is SGDLS and CDR2 YYNGEE. The V and J ends lost 4 bases and 3 bases, in that order; junction bases with no gene match: 7. The DNA of the CDR3 is TGTGCCAGCAGCTCCTCGGGACAGGGTTACACTGAAGCTTTCTTT. Translation: CASSSSGQGYTEAFF.

The CDR3 loop reads CASSSRSLREKLFF. DNA for the CDR3: TGTGCCAGCAGTTCTCGGAGTTTGAGAGAAAAACTGTTTTTT. V usage is TRBV6-2 or TRBV6-3 and J usage is TRBJ1-4; D is uncertain. This CDR3 has 14 amino acids. Germline-derived CDR1 and CDR2 are MNHEY and SVGEGT. Trimming removed 4 bases at V and 8 bases at J, with 14 bases between.

The chain couples TRBV7-2 to TRBJ1-5; D uncertain. V was pared by 6 bases and J by 7 bases, with 13 bases between. The CDR3 length is 13 residues. The germline V gene has CDR1 SGHTA and CDR2 FQGNSA. Here the CDR3 DNA reads TGTGCCAGCAGGCGATCTCAACAGCAGCCCCAGCATTTT. It is translated as CASRRSQQQPQHF.

The chain employs TRBV7-2 and TRBJ1-5; a weak D match, TRBD1 (5 bases). The V and J ends lost 3 bases and 5 bases respectively, with 14 bases between them. Germline V gene lookup returns CDR1 SGHTA and CDR2 FQGNSA. The CDR3 is made up of 15 amino acids. The CDR3 region has the DNA TGTGCCAGCAGCTTGTTCGGGGGGAGCGATCAGCCCCAGCATTTT. Its translation: CASSLFGGSDQPQHF.

The rearrangement joins TRBV7-2 to TRBJ2-1, with D perhaps TRBD1 (7 bases). The CDR3 length is 15 residues. Germline V gene sequence: CDR1 SGHTA, CDR2 FQGNSA. V lost 5 bases, J lost 0 bases, and 11 bases lay in between. CDR3 sequence: CASSTGEVSYNEQFF. CDR3 bases: TGTGCCAGCAGCACAGGGGAGGTCTCCTACAATGAGCAGTTCTTC.

The chain recombines TRBV25-1 with TRBJ1-1, with D hard to call. The CDR3 extends over 15 amino acids. Germline assignment: CDR1 MGHDK and CDR2 SYGVNS. V dropped 2 bases and J dropped 3 bases, with 13 bases sitting between them. The CDR3 sequence: CASSERHRGYTEAFF. CDR3 bases: TGTGCCAGCAGTGAAAGACACCGCGGATACACTGAAGCTTTCTTT.

This chain links TRBV19 with TRBJ1-2; D unclear. CDR1 is LNHDA and CDR2 is SQIVND in the germline V gene (reference sequence). Deletions cut 6 bases from V and 2 bases from J, with 10 bases between. The length of the CDR3 is 13 residues. The CDR3 sequence: CASSVTVNYGYTF. The CDR3 bases are TGTGCCAGTAGCGTAACAGTAAACTATGGCTACACCTTC.

The chain is built from TRBV5-6 and TRBJ2-2; no clear D gene. This CDR3 contains 14 residues. V lost 2 bases, J lost 4 bases, and 9 bases lay in between. The germline V gene has CDR1 SGHDT and CDR2 YYEEEE. This CDR3 is CASSLDRTTGELFF. CDR3 nucleotide sequence: TGTGCCAGCAGCTTAGACCGAACCACCGGGGAGCTGTTTTTT. The full variable domain, rest sourced from reference TRBV5-6 and TRBJ2-2, is DAGVTQSPTHLIKTRGQQVTLRCSPKSGHDTVSWYQQALGQGPQFIFQYYEEEERQRGNFPDRFSGHQFPNYSSELNVNALLLGDSALYLCASSLDRTTGELFFGEGSRLTVL.

V and J are TRBV2 and TRBJ1-3; D unresolved. V was shortened by 3 bases and J by 5 bases, with 5 bases between the two germline ends. Germline CDR1 is SNHLY and CDR2 is FYNNEI. The CDR3 spans 12 residues. CDR3 protein: CASSEVRNTIYF. The DNA of the CDR3 is TGTGCCAGCAGTGAGGTTAGAAACACCATATATTTT.

The chain carries TRBV5-3 and TRBJ2-1; TRBD2 aligns across 16 bases. TRBV5-3 is noted as an ORF with a role that remains uncertain. This CDR3 spans 17 amino acids. The junction had 6 bases not matched to a gene; V was cut back by 4 bases and J by 5 bases. This chain's CDR3 is CARSAGTSGGAHNEQFF. DNA of the CDR3: TGTGCCAGAAGCGCTGGGACTAGCGGGGGGGCTCACAATGAGCAGTTCTTC.

The chain is built from TRBV5-4 and TRBJ2-1; 11 bases are shared with TRBD1. Germline assignment: CDR1 SGHNT and CDR2 YYREEE (reference sequence). V gave up 6 bases and J gave up 6 bases; unmatched junction bases: 8. The CDR3 covers 15 residues. CDR3 in amino acids: CASTKTGTGGNEQFF. Written as DNA, the CDR3 is TGTGCCAGCACAAAAACCGGGACAGGGGGCAATGAGCAGTTCTTC.

This rearrangement joins TRBV27 to TRBJ2-2; D call uncertain. The ends were cut back, 0 bases at V and 2 bases at J, with 4 bases in the middle. The germline V gene encodes CDR1 MNHEY and CDR2 SMNVEV (reference sequence). The CDR3 contains 14 residues. The CDR3 DNA follows: TGTGCCAGCAGTTTATCGTTTAACACCGGGGAGCTGTTTTTT. This translates into CASSLSFNTGELFF.

This clone was seen a few times. J is TRBJ2-4 and V is TRBV27; D remains unclear. CDR3 length: 15 residues. Trimming took 5 bases from V and 0 from J, leaving 11 bases between them. Per the germline V gene, CDR1 is MNHEY and CDR2 is SMNVEV (reference sequence). The CDR3 sequence: CASSQRLQAKNIQYF. CDR3 bases: TGTGCCAGCAGTCAAAGACTCCAAGCCAAAAACATTCAGTACTTC.

This rearrangement joins TRBV18 to TRBJ1-2, with 10 bases fitting TRBD1. V trimming: 4 bases; J trimming: 3 bases; junction bases outside the gene matches: 5. The CDR3 length is 15 residues. Germline CDR1 is KGHSH and CDR2 is LQKENI. CDR3 DNA: TGTGCCAGCTCACGGGGGACAGGGGATTACTATGGCTACACCTTC. This sequence encodes CASSRGTGDYYGYTF.

This clone came up a few times. The chain employs TRBV5-4 and TRBJ1-6; possibly TRBD1 for D (5 bases). Germline CDR1 SGHNT, CDR2 YYREEE (reference sequence). The CDR3 has 17 residues. V gave up 4 bases and J gave up 0 bases, with 14 bases separating them. CDR3: CASSPMTDSSYNSPLHF. CDR3 sequence (DNA): TGTGCCAGCAGCCCGATGACAGACAGCTCCTATAATTCACCCCTCCACTTT.

The chain carries TRBV6-5 and TRBJ2-7; D may be TRBD1 (6 bases). CDR1 is MNHEY and CDR2 is SVGAGI in the germline V gene. V lost 2 bases, J lost 2 bases, and 13 bases lay in between. The CDR3 extends over 15 amino acids. CDR3 in DNA: TGTGCCAGCAGTTACAATTCGGACAGTACCTACGAGCAGTACTTC. The encoded protein is CASSYNSDSTYEQYF.

J is TRBJ1-2 and V is TRBV5-6; 8 bases line up with TRBD1. After removal of 2 bases from V and 8 bases from J, the junction contained 5 bases not matched to a gene. Germline assignment: CDR1 SGHDT and CDR2 YYEEEE. The CDR3 has 13 amino acids. Here the CDR3 DNA reads TGTGCCAGCAGCTTTGAGGACAGGGCCGGCTACACCTTC. This translates into CASSFEDRAGYTF.

This chain links TRBV29-1 with TRBJ2-5, with D tentatively TRBD2 (6 bases). The CDR3 is 13 residues long. Germline CDR1 SQVTM, CDR2 ANQGSEA. V shed 3 bases and J shed 0 bases, with 8 bases lying between them. The CDR3 loop reads CSVDRGYQETQYF. The DNA for the CDR3 is TGCAGCGTTGATCGGGGGTACCAAGAGACCCAGTACTTC.